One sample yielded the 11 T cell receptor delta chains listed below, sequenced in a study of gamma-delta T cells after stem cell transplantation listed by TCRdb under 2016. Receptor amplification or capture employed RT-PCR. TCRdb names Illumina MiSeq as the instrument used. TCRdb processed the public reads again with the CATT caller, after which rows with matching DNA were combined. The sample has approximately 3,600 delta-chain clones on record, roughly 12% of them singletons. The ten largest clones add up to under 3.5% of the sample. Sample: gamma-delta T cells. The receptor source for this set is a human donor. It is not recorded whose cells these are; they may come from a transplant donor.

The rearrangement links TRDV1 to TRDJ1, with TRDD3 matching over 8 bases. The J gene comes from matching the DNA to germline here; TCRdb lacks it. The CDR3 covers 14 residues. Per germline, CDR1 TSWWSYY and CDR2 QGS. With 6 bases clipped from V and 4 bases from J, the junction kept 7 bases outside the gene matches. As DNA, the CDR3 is TGTGCTCTTGGTCGGGGGGATAAAGGCGATAAACTCATCTTT. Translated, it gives CALGRGDKGDKLIF.

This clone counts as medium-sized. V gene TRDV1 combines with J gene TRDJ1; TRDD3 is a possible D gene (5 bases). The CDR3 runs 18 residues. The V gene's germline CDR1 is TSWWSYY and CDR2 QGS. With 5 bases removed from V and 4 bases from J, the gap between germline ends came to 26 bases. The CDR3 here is CALGRRSPLGDYFDKLIF. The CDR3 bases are TGTGCTCTTGGGAGGCGATCCCCTCTGGGTGACTACTTCGATAAACTCATCTTT.

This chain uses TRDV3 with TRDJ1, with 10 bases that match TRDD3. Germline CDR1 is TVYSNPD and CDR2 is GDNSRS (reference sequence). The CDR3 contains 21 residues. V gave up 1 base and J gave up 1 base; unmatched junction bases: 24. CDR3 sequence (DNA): TGTGCCTTTATGCCTCGGTATCTACAACTGGGGGATGGCCCTTCCACCGATAAACTCATCTTT. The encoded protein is CAFMPRYLQLGDGPSTDKLIF.

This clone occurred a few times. The CDR3 coding sequence is TGTGCCTTTGGATACGCGTTTGCCTGGGACACCCGACAGATGTTTTTC. Its translation is CAFGYAFAWDTRQMFF. The chain links TRDV3 to TRDJ3, with TRDD3 matching over 7 bases. The CDR3 sequence is 16 residues long. Germline CDR1 and CDR2: TVYSNPD and GDNSRS (reference sequence). The junction had 6 bases not matched to a gene; V was cut back by 2 bases and J by 2 bases.

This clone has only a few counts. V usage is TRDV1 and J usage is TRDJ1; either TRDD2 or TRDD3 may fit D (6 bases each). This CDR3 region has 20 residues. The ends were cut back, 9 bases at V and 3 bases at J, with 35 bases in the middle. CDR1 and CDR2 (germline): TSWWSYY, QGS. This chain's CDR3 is CALRAFPPLWGSAGADKLIF. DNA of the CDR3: TGTGCTCTGAGGGCCTTCCCCCCACTCTGGGGTTCTGCAGGGGCCGATAAACTCATCTTT.

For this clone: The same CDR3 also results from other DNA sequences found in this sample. The CDR3 is CACVLGDTTTDKLIF. As DNA, the CDR3 is TGTGCCTGTGTACTGGGGGATACTACCACCGATAAACTCATCTTT. The V gene is TRDV2, the J gene TRDJ1; 12 bases agree with TRDD3. The CDR3 runs 15 residues. The V gene end was trimmed by 5 bases and the J gene end by 1 base; junction bases not matched to a gene: 4. The germline gives CDR1 GEAIGNYY, CDR2 EKD.

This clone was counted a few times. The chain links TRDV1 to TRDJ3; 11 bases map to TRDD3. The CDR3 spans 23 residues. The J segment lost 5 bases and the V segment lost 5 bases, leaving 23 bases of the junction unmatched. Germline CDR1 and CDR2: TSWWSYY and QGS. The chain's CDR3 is CALGPRPSLHMGDTRGDTRQMFF. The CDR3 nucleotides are TGTGCTCTTGGGCCACGGCCTTCCCTGCATATGGGGGATACGCGAGGGGACACCCGACAGATGTTTTTC.

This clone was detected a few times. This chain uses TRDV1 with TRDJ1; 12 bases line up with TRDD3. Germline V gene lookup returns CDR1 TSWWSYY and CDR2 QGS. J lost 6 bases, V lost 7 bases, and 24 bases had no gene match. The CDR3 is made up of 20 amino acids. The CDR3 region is CALVGPLGTLTGGYTNKLIF. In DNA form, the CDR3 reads TGTGCTCTTGTTGGCCCCCTTGGTACTCTTACTGGGGGATACACTAATAAACTCATCTTT.

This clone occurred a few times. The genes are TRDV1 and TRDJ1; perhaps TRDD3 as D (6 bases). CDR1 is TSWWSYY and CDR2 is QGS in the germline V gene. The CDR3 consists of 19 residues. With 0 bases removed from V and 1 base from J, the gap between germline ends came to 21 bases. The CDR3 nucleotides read TGTGCTCTTGGGGAACTACTCGCTGGGGTCCAGTGGGGCACCGATAAACTCATCTTT. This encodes CALGELLAGVQWGTDKLIF.

The CDR3 loop is CAFNSGIPATDKLIF. CDR3 sequence (DNA): TGTGCCTTTAACTCGGGGATACCCGCTACCGATAAACTCATCTTT. The rearrangement links TRDV3 to TRDJ1; 8 bases are shared with TRDD3. The CDR3 spans 15 residues. The germline gives CDR1 TVYSNPD, CDR2 GDNSRS (reference sequence). V lost 1 base and J lost 2; bases outside the gene matches: 9. The full variable domain, rest sourced from reference TRDV3 and TRDJ1, is CDKVTQSSPDQTVASGSEVVLLCTYDTVYSNPDLFWYRIRPDYSFQFVFYGDNSRSEGADFTQGRFSVKHILTQKAFHLVISPVRTEDSATYYCAFNSGIPATDKLIFGKGTRVTVEP.

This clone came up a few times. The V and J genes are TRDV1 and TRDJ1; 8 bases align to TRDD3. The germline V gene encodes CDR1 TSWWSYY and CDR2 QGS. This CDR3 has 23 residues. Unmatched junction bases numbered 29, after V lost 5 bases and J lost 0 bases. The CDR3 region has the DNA TGTGCTCTTGGGAGGGACCCAGGCAGCCTACGGCCTGGGGGACATAAATACACCGATAAACTCATCTTT. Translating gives CALGRDPGSLRPGGHKYTDKLIF.